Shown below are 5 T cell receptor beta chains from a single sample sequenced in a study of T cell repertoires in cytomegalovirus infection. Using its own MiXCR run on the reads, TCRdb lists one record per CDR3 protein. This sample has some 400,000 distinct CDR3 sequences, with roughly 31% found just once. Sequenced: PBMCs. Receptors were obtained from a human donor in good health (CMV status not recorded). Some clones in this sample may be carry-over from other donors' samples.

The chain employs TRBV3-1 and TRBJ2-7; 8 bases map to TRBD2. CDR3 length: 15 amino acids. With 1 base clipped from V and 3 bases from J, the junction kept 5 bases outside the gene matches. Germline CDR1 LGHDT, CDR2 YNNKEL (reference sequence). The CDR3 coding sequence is TGTGCCAGCAGCCAAGGAAGCGGGGGTCTCTACGAGCAGTACTTC. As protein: CASSQGSGGLYEQYF.

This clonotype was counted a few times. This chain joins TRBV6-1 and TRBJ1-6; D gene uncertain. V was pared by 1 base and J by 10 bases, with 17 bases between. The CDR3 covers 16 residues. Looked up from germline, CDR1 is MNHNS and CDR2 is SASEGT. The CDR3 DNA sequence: TGTGCCAGCAGTGAAGAGGGAGGCAGTAACGTATCACCCCTCCACTTT. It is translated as CASSEEGGSNVSPLHF.

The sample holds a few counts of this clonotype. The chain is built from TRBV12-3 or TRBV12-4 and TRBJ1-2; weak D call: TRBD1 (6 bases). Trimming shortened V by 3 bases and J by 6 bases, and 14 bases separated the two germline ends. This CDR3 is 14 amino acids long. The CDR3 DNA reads TGTGCCAGCAGTTTTACAGGGCCAGGGGATGGCTACACCTTC. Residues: CASSFTGPGDGYTF.

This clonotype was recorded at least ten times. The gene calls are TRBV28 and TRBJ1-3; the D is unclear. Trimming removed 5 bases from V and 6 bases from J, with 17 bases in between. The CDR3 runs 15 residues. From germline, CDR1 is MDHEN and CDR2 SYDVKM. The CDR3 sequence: CASSMTHLKENTIYF. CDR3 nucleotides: TGTGCCAGCAGTATGACCCACTTGAAGGAAAACACCATATATTTT.

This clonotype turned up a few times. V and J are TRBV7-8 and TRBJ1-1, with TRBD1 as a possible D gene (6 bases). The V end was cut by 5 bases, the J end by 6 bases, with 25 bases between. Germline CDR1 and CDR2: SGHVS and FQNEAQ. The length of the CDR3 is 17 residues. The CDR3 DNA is TGTGCCAGCAGCCTTACTTGGGGGCCCCTGGCCAGGCCTGAAGCTTTCTTT. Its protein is CASSLTWGPLARPEAFF.